Sequencing of this T cell receptor (beta chain) was carried out in a study of vaccination and CD4 T cells after COVID-19. For the study at large: Six males and four females constituted the convalescent cohort, two of whom were Hispanic. Cells received overlapping spike peptides from SARS-CoV-2, HCoV-NL63, HCoV-OC43 and HCoV-229E as stimulation.

Comments on this clonotype: Its matching antigen is unknown.

The treatment is: roughly 10-day PBMC culture with coronavirus spike peptide pools or control peptides (ViraFEST assay). At the Johns Hopkins FTIC core, DNA taken from cultured CD4+ T cells was sequenced by way of the Oncomine TCR Beta short-read assay. Via MiXCR, TCRdb re-called the PCR reads, giving one row per CDR3 protein. Of 15,000 to 16,000 distinct CDR3 sequences in the sample, about 80% are singletons; the top ten hold 9.5% to 12%. The receptor was isolated from a human donor who had recovered from COVID-19. Sequencing was performed on CD4+ T cells from blood, cultured in vitro.

CDR3 DNA: TGTGCCAGCAGCTTAGGGTCCCTCGGGACGGACGGTGGCTACACCTTC. This encodes CASSLGSLGTDGGYTF. The chain links TRBV7-9 to TRBJ1-2; TRBD1 is a possible D gene (5 bases). Trimming took 1 base from V and 7 from J, leaving 19 bases between them. Per the germline V gene, CDR1 is SEHNR and CDR2 is FQNEAQ (reference sequence). CDR3 length: 16 amino acids. The full variable domain, rest sourced from reference TRBV7-9 and TRBJ1-2, is DTGVSQNPRHKITKRGQNVTFRCDPISEHNRLYWYRQTLGQGPEFLTYFQNEAQLEKSRLLSDRFSAERPKGSFSTLEIQRTEQGDSAMYLCASSLGSLGTDGGYTFGSGTRLTVV.